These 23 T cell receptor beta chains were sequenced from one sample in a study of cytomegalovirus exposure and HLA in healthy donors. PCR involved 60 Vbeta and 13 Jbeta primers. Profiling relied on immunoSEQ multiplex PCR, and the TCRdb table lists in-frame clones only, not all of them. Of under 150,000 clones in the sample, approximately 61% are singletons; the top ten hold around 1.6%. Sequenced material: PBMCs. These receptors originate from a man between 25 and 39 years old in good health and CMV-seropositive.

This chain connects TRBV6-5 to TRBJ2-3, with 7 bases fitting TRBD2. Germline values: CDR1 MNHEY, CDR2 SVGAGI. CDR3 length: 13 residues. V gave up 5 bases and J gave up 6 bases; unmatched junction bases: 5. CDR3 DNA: TGTGCCAGCAGTGGGACCGGGGGGGATACGCAGTATTTT. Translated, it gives CASSGTGGDTQYF.

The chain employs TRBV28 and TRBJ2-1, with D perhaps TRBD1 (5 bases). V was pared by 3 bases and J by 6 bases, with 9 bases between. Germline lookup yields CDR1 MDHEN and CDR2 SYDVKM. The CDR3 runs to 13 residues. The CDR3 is CASSLAGINEQFF. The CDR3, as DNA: TGTGCCAGCAGTTTGGCAGGGATCAATGAGCAGTTCTTC.

The CDR3 protein is CATRKQGDYSYEQYF. DNA for the CDR3: TGTGCCACTCGAAAGCAGGGGGATTACTCCTACGAGCAGTACTTC. The V gene is TRBV10-3, the J gene TRBJ2-7; TRBD1 matches at 7 bases. J gave up 0 bases and V 10 bases, and 12 bases lay outside the gene matches. Germline lookup yields CDR1 ENHRY and CDR2 SYGVKD. The CDR3 covers 15 residues.

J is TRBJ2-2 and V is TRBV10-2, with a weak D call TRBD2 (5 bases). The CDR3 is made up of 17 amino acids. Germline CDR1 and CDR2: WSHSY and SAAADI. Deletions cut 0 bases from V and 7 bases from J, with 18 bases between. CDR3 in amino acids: CASSESTGRFLIGELFF. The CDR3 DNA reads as TGCGCCAGCAGTGAGTCGACGGGGAGATTCTTAATCGGGGAGCTGTTTTTT.

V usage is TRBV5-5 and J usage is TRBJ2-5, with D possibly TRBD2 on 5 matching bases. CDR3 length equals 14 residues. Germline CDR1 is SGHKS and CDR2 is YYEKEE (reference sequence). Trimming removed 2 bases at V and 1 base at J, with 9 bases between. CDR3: CASSFRGSQETQYF. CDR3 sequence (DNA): TGTGCCAGCAGCTTTCGAGGGAGCCAAGAGACCCAGTACTTC.

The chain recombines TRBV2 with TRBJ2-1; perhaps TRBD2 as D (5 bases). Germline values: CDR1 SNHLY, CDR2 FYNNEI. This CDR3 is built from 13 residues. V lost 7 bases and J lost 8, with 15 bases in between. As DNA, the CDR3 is TGTGCCAGCACGGATGGGATTAGCGATGAGCAGTTCTTC. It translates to CASTDGISDEQFF.

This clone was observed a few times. The CDR3 loop is CASSPDTGGGTEAFF. The CDR3, as DNA: TGTGCCAGCAGCCCCGACACAGGGGGGGGAACTGAAGCTTTCTTT. The rearrangement links TRBV14 to TRBJ1-1; 8 bases agree with TRBD1. Per the germline V gene, CDR1 is SGHDN and CDR2 is FVKESK. The CDR3 spans 15 residues. V lost 4 bases to trimming and J lost 5 bases; unmatched junction nucleotides: 9.

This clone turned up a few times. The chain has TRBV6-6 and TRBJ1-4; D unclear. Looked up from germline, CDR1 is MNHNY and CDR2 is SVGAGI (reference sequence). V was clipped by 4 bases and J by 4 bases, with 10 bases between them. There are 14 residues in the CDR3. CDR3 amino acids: CASSSLLLNEKLFF. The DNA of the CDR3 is TGTGCCAGCAGTTCCCTACTGCTTAATGAAAAACTGTTTTTT.

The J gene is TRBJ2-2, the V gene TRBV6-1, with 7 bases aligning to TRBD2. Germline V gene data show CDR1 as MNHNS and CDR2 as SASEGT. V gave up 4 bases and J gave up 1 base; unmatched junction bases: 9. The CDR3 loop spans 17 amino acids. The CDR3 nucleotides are TGTGCCAGCAGTGGAACCCTTAGCGGGTGGAACACCGGGGAGCTGTTTTTT. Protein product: CASSGTLSGWNTGELFF.

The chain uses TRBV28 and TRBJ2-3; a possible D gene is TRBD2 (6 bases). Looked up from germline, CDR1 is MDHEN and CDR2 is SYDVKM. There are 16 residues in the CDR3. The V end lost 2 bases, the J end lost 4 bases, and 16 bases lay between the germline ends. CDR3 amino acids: CASSLPRLEGPDTQYF. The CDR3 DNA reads TGTGCCAGCAGTTTACCGAGGTTGGAGGGCCCAGATACGCAGTATTTT.

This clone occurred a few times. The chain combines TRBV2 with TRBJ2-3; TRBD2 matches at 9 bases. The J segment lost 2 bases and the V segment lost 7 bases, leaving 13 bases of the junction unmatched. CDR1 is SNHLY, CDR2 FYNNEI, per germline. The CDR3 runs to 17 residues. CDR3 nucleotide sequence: TGTGCCAGCAACTTAAGGCCTGGCGGGAGGGACACAGATACGCAGTATTTT. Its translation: CASNLRPGGRDTDTQYF.

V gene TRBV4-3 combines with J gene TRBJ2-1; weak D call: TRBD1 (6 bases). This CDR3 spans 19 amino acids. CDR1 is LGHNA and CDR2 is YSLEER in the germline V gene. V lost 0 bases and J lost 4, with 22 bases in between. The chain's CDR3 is CASSQDISTGLPQYNEQFF. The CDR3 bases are TGCGCCAGCAGCCAAGATATTTCAACAGGGCTGCCGCAATACAATGAGCAGTTCTTC.

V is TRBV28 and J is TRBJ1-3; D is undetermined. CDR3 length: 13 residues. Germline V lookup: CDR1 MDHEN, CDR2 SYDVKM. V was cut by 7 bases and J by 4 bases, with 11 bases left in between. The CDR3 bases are TGTGCCAGCACCGTTCTGGAGGGAAACACCATATATTTT. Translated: CASTVLEGNTIYF.

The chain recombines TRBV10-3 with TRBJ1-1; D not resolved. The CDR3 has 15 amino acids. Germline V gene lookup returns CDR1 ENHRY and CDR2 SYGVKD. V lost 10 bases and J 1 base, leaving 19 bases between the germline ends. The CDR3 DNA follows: TGTGCCACACGACCCCACCGGGAACGGAACACTGAAGCTTTCTTT. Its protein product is CATRPHRERNTEAFF.

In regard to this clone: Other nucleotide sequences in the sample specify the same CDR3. CDR3 nucleotides: TGTGCCTGGAGTGTACGCGGGAATCAGCCCCAGCATTTT. Amino acid sequence: CAWSVRGNQPQHF. V is TRBV30 and J is TRBJ1-5, with D uncertain. The CDR3 is made up of 13 amino acids. The V gene's germline CDR1 is GTSNPN and CDR2 SVGIG (reference sequence). V was shortened by 0 bases and J by 4 bases, with 7 bases between the two germline ends. The whole variable domain, filled in from reference TRBV30 and TRBJ1-5, reads SQTIHQWPATLVQPVGSPLSLECTVEGTSNPNLYWYRQAAGRGLQLLFYSVGIGQISSEVPQNLSASRPQDRQFILSSKKLLLSDSGFYLCAWSVRGNQPQHFGDGTRLSIL.

This CDR3 is CSVESRSAYETQYF. CDR3 sequence (DNA): TGCAGCGTTGAATCGCGGTCAGCGTATGAGACCCAGTACTTC. The J gene is TRBJ2-5, the V gene TRBV29-1, with D unclear. The CDR3 runs 14 residues. Trimming took 2 bases from V and 5 from J, leaving 15 bases between them. From germline, CDR1 is SQVTM and CDR2 ANQGSEA.

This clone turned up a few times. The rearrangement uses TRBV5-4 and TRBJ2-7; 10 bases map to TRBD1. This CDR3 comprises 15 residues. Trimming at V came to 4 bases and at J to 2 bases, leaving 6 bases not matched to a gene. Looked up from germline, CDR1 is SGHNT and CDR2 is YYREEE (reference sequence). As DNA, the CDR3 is TGTGCCAGCAGCCGCCGGGACAGGGGAACCTACGAGCAGTACTTC. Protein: CASSRRDRGTYEQYF.

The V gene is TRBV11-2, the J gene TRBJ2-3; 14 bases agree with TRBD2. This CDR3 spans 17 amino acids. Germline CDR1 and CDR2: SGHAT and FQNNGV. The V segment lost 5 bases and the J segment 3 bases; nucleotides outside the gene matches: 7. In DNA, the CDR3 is TGTGCCAGCAGCAAACGGACTAGCGGGAGGACAACAGATACGCAGTATTTT. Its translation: CASSKRTSGRTTDTQYF.

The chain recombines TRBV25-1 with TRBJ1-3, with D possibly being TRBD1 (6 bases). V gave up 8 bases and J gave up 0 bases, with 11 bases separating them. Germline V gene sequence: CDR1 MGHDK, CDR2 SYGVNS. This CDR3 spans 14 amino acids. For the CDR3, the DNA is TGTGCCAGCCGAGACAGGTACTCTGGAAACACCATATATTTT. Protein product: CASRDRYSGNTIYF.

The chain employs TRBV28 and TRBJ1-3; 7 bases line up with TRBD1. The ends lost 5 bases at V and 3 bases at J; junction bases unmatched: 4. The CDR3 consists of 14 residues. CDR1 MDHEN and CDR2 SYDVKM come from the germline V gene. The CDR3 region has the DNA TGTGCCAGCAGTCACGACAGGGTTGGAAACACCATATATTTT. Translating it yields CASSHDRVGNTIYF.

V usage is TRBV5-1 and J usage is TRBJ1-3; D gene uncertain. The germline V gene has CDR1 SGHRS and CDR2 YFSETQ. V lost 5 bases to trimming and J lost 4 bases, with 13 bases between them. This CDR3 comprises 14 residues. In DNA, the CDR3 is TGCGCCAGCAGTGAGCCCCATCTAGGAAACACCATATATTTT. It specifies CASSEPHLGNTIYF.

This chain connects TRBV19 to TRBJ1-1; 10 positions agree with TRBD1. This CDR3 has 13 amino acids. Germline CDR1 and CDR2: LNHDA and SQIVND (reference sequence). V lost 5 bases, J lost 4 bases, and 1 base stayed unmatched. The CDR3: CASSDRGPTEAFF. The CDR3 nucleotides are TGTGCCAGTAGTGACAGGGGGCCCACTGAAGCTTTCTTT.

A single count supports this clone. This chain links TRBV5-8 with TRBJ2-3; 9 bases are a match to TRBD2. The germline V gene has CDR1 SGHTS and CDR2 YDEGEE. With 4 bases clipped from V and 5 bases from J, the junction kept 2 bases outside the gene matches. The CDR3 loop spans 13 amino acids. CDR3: CASSQLAGDTQYF. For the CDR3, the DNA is TGTGCCAGCAGCCAACTAGCGGGAGATACGCAGTATTTT.